Following are 19 T cell receptor beta chains from one sample sequenced in a study of T-cell reconstitution after alpha-beta-depleted transplantation in children. Library preparation (for TCRbeta) was performed with unique molecular identifiers. TCRdb re-called the PCR reads through MiXCR, storing one row per CDR3 protein. Seen here are fewer than 350,000 distinct CDR3 sequences, under 14% observed once, and the top ten hold roughly a quarter. The sequences come from peripheral blood, collected 180 days after TCRalphabeta/CD19-depleted stem cell transplant. All receptors come from a male patient between 2 and 15 years old who had a stem cell transplant for chronic granulomatous disease, so the T cells may come from the graft donor.

This clonotype was found many times. The chain combines TRBV14 with TRBJ2-1; weak D call: TRBD2 (7 bases). Germline V CDR1 and CDR2: SGHDN, FVKESK. Trimming took off 5 bases at V and 2 bases at J, with 16 bases between the two ends. The CDR3 covers 16 residues. The CDR3 is CASSDLPGGAYNEQFF. The CDR3 DNA reads TGTGCCAGCAGCGACTTGCCGGGGGGCGCCTACAATGAGCAGTTCTTC.

This clonotype has a count of ten or more. The chain couples TRBV18 to TRBJ2-2; D unresolved. V was cut by 5 bases and J by 4 bases, with 8 bases left in between. The CDR3 runs to 13 residues. Germline CDR1 is KGHSH and CDR2 is LQKENI. The CDR3 loop is CASSAYTTGELFF. The CDR3 DNA follows: TGTGCCAGCTCAGCATACACCACCGGGGAGCTGTTTTTT.

Comment on this clonotype: Possible read error: a much larger clone is one base away. The chain links TRBV7-9 to TRBJ2-1; no reliable D call. Germline assignment: CDR1 SEHNR and CDR2 FQNEAQ (reference sequence). This CDR3 is built from 16 residues. The CDR3 reads CASSLRWESSLNEQLF. The CDR3 coding sequence is TGTGCCAGCAGCTTAAGGTGGGAATCCTCCTTGAATGAGCAGCTCTTC.

There are many counts of this clonotype. The gene calls are TRBV18 and TRBJ2-6; no clear D gene. This CDR3 region has 15 residues. Germline lookup yields CDR1 KGHSH and CDR2 LQKENI. V shed 3 bases and J shed 0 bases, with 6 bases lying between them. The CDR3 nucleotides read TGTGCCAGCTCACCCAACCACTCTGGGGCCAACGTCCTGACTTTC. Amino acid sequence: CASSPNHSGANVLTF. Combining the CDR3 with reference TRBV18 and TRBJ2-6 gives the whole variable domain NAGVMQNPRHLVRRRGQEARLRCSPMKGHSHVYWYRQLPEEGLKFMVYLQKENIIDESGMPKERFSAEFPKEGPSILRIQQVVRGDSAAYFCASSPNHSGANVLTFGAGSRLTVL.

This clonotype was seen many times. This rearrangement joins TRBV12-3 or TRBV12-4 to TRBJ1-5, with 10 nucleotides matching TRBD1. Losses at the gene ends were 6 bases for V and 6 bases for J; bases not matched to a gene: 8. This CDR3 has 15 amino acids. CDR3 region: CASSLWTGGIQPQHF. The DNA for the CDR3 is TGTGCCAGCAGCCTATGGACAGGGGGGATTCAGCCCCAGCATTTT.

The table lists this clonotype with many counts. The chain employs TRBV20-1 and TRBJ2-2; 12 bases are shared with TRBD2. The CDR3 sequence is 14 residues long. J was trimmed by 8 bases and V by 6 bases; bases with no gene match: 7. Germline CDR1 and CDR2: DFQATT and SNEGSKA (reference sequence). DNA for the CDR3: TGCAGTGCCCCTAGGACTAGCGGGATGGGGGAGCTGTTTTTT. Its translation: CSAPRTSGMGELFF.

In this sample, this clonotype turned up a few times. The CDR3, as DNA: TGCGCCAGCAGCTCTTCTAACACAGCTTACGGGGCCAACGTCCTGACTTTC. Residues: CASSSSNTAYGANVLTF. The chain carries TRBV5-1 and TRBJ2-6, with D hard to call. Germline V gene lookup returns CDR1 SGHRS and CDR2 YFSETQ. V was pared by 3 bases and J by 4 bases, with 17 bases between. This CDR3 is built from 17 residues.

Regarding this clonotype: Given a much more abundant clone one base away, this may be a read error. J is TRBJ1-5 and V is TRBV7-8; weak D call: TRBD1 (6 bases). The CDR3 is 14 residues long. Germline CDR1 SGHVS, CDR2 FQNEAQ. The CDR3: CASSSMGGNQPQRF. In DNA form, the CDR3 reads TGTGCCAGCAGCTCCATGGGGGGCAATCAGCCCCAGCGTTTT. The whole variable domain, remainder taken from reference TRBV7-8 and TRBJ1-5, is GAGVSQSPRYKVAKRGQDVALRCDPISGHVSLFWYQQALGQGPEFLTYFQNEAQLDKSGLPSDRFFAERPEGSVSTLKIQRTQQEDSAVYLCASSSMGGNQPQRFGDGTRLSIL.

The genes are TRBV2 and TRBJ2-1; the match to TRBD2 covers 7 bases. This CDR3 is 13 amino acids long. The V gene's germline CDR1 is SNHLY and CDR2 FYNNEI. Trimming took 8 bases from V and 10 from J; bases not matched to a gene: 11. CDR3 protein: CASVGRESGEQFF. The CDR3 DNA reads TGTGCCAGCGTGGGGCGGGAGTCGGGAGAGCAGTTCTTC.

In this sample, this clonotype turned up once. This clone may be a read error of a much larger clone one base away. This chain links TRBV20-1 with TRBJ1-5; D is possibly TRBD1 (5 bases). The CDR3 consists of 12 residues. The germline gives CDR1 DFQATT, CDR2 SNEGSKA (reference sequence). Trimming took off 1 base at V and 6 bases at J, with 7 bases between the two ends. The CDR3 nucleotides read TGCAGTGCTAGAGGGACATGTCAGCCCCAGCATTTT. It translates to CSARGTCQPQHF.

This clonotype was seen at least ten times. This chain joins TRBV12-3 or TRBV12-4 and TRBJ2-7, with 8 bases identical to TRBD2. CDR3 length: 15 residues. V shed 4 bases, J shed 4 bases, and the junction held 9 bases outside the gene matches. As DNA, the CDR3 is TGTGCCAGCAGTTCAAGCGGGAGCGGGACGTACGAGCAGTACTTC. Its translation is CASSSSGSGTYEQYF.

This clonotype was seen many times. The V call is TRBV6-5, the J call TRBJ2-1; D may be TRBD1 (6 bases). The CDR3 contains 13 residues. V was cut by 4 bases and J by 6 bases, with 10 bases left in between. Looked up from germline, CDR1 is MNHEY and CDR2 is SVGAGI. DNA of the CDR3: TGTGCCAGCAGTTTGACAGGTATCAATGAGCAGTTCTTC. As protein: CASSLTGINEQFF.

This clonotype turned up a few times. The chain has TRBV25-1 and TRBJ2-2; D tentatively reads TRBD1 or TRBD2 (5 bases each). Trimming took 6 bases from V and 5 from J, leaving 13 bases between them. Germline CDR1 and CDR2: MGHDK and SYGVNS. The CDR3 runs to 14 residues. The CDR3 protein is CASRGRGRTGELFF. The CDR3 DNA reads as TGTGCCAGCAGGGGACGGGGTAGGACCGGGGAGCTGTTTTTT.

This clonotype was seen repeatedly, ten times or more. The chain couples TRBV29-1 to TRBJ2-4; TRBD1 might be the D (6 bases). CDR3 length: 14 amino acids. Germline CDR1 is SQVTM and CDR2 is ANQGSEA. V was trimmed by 6 bases and J by 7 bases, leaving 19 bases between them. DNA for the CDR3: TGCAGCGTCGGTCAGACAGGCAGTACCAACATTCAGTACTTC. Translation gives CSVGQTGSTNIQYF.

V gene TRBV2 combines with J gene TRBJ1-1; 7 bases match TRBD1. CDR3 length: 14 amino acids. V lost 6 bases to trimming and J lost 7 bases; unmatched junction nucleotides: 11. Germline V gene sequence: CDR1 SNHLY, CDR2 FYNNEI. This chain's CDR3 is CASRQTGDTIEAFF. CDR3 nucleotides: TGTGCCAGCAGACAAACAGGGGACACCATTGAAGCTTTCTTT.

In its sample, this clonotype was seen many times. This chain links TRBV9 with TRBJ2-4; possibly TRBD1 for D (6 bases). The length of the CDR3 is 14 residues. The germline V gene has CDR1 SGDLS and CDR2 YYNGEE. Trimming took 4 bases from V and 8 from J, leaving 16 bases between them. CDR3 residues: CASSPTGWGDIQYF. CDR3 in DNA: TGTGCCAGCAGCCCGACAGGATGGGGTGACATTCAGTACTTC.

This clonotype was recorded at least ten times. The rearrangement links TRBV5-1 to TRBJ2-1, with D maybe TRBD2 (5 bases). Between the trimmed V and J ends, which lost 4 bases and 1 base, there was a span of 15 bases. The CDR3 is 16 residues long. The germline V gene has CDR1 SGHRS and CDR2 YFSETQ. The CDR3 region is CASSPTLEGSYNEQFF. CDR3 in DNA: TGCGCCAGCAGCCCTACACTAGAGGGATCCTACAATGAGCAGTTCTTC.

This clonotype has a count of ten or more. The genes are TRBV5-1 and TRBJ2-6; the D gene is possibly TRBD1 (6 bases). CDR3 length: 17 amino acids. V was pared by 2 bases and J by 1 base, with 13 bases between. In germline, CDR1 is SGHRS, CDR2 YFSETQ. Here the CDR3 reads CASSLLQGRSGANVLTF. DNA for the CDR3: TGCGCCAGCAGCTTATTACAGGGAAGGTCTGGGGCCAACGTCCTGACTTTC.

This clonotype was observed many times. The gene calls are TRBV27 and TRBJ1-1; D unclear. Germline lookup yields CDR1 MNHEY and CDR2 SMNVEV (reference sequence). The CDR3 sequence is 14 residues long. The V end was cut by 3 bases, the J end by 0 bases, with 8 bases between. CDR3 DNA sequence: TGTGCCAGCAGTTTGCTCGGGATGAACACTGAAGCTTTCTTT. The encoded protein is CASSLLGMNTEAFF.